The rows below give T cell receptor beta chains drawn from one sample of a study of long-term antiretroviral therapy in people with HIV. The method was immunoSEQ multiplex PCR; TCRdb's version includes in-frame clones alone and lacks a portion of them. The data show under 30,000 clones, roughly 80% seen once. Sequences were derived from unsorted PBMCs, sampled 1.1 years before starting antiretroviral therapy. The receptors derive from a woman between 25 and 40 years old with HIV. The conserved cysteine and the conserved F or W are not part of the CDR3 here.

TRBV27,TRBJ1-5,ASSPLGTDQPQH
TRBV19,TRBJ1-1,ASSTPRTEAF
TRBV30,TRBJ2-2,AWSVRSRTNTGELF
TRBV9,TRBJ1-1,ASSGGGTEAF
TRBV6-6,TRBJ1-2,ASSPLLGGAYGYT
TRBV6-1,TRBJ2-5,ASSGSGGAGGTQY
TRBV6-1,TRBJ1-6,ASSTTGARSGPLH
TRBV7-9,TRBJ1-1,ASNRQGAGSEAF
TRBV6-6,TRBJ2-3,ASSYASGGRGDTQY
TRBV27,TRBJ1-1,ASSLLTSGSLPTEAF
TRBV2,TRBJ1-1,ASAEWMDRGSNTEAF
TRBV7-2,TRBJ1-2,ASSFNRGGYGYT
TRBV29-1,TRBJ2-1,SVRAGGFPNEQF
TRBV30,TRBJ1-1,AWSVIPPGTGPTEAF
TRBV11-2,TRBJ1-2,ASAGHNNYGYT
TRBV5-8,TRBJ1-3,ASSFVTVSSGNTIY
TRBV4-2,TRBJ2-1,ASSQLVGSSYNEQF
TRBV5-4,TRBJ2-3,ASSFRTSRGTDTQY
TRBV5-6,TRBJ2-2,ASSHDRGEGYTGELF
TRBV4-2,TRBJ1-3,ASSPETGSSGNTIY
TRBV28,TRBJ2-1,ASSFPSVNQLLDFGYNEQF
TRBV7-2,TRBJ1-2,ASSLADGPNYGYT